The subject of this entry is one T cell receptor beta chain. Its antigen remains unknown. This entry is derived from a study of shared clonotypes between healthy human individuals. Study-wide results and limits: It was only blood that was sampled, and tissue repertoires likely differ. It was the few donors that limited the genetic and exposure-history diversity represented.

The genomic DNA of each subset was split evenly across several immunoSEQ plates. Unsorted PBMC DNA was sequenced on ten immunoSEQ deep assay plates. The data were produced by immunoSEQ multiplex PCR, yet TCRdb's version contains in-frame clones alone and is incomplete. Among 450,000 to 500,000 clones, about 84% were seen once, and the ten largest hold approximately 11%. Germline V gene lookup returns CDR1 SGHTA and CDR2 FQGNSA. The CDR3 extends over 13 amino acids. V was cut by 2 bases and J by 8 bases, with 10 bases left in between. Material for sequencing was PBMCs. The J gene is TRBJ2-1, the V gene TRBV7-2; no definite D call. The receptor comes from a middle-aged woman in good health. Some clones in this sample may be carry-over from other donors' samples. The CDR3 sequence: CASSLISSDEQFF. The CDR3 region has the DNA TGTGCCAGCAGCTTAATTAGCAGCGATGAGCAGTTCTTC. Supplemented by reference TRBV7-2 and TRBJ2-1, the full variable domain reads GAGVSQSPSNKVTEKGKDVELRCDPISGHTALYWYRQSLGQGLEFLIYFQGNSAPDKSGLPSDRFSAERTGGSVSTLTIQRTQQEDSAVYLCASSLISSDEQFFGPGTRLTVL.